This T cell receptor (beta chain) was identified during a study of T-cell reconstitution after alpha-beta-depleted transplantation in children. V was clipped by 4 bases and J by 4 bases, with 14 bases between them. The CDR3 is 14 amino acids. CDR1 and CDR2 from the germline V gene are SGHRS and YFSETQ. Study-level findings and limits: It was newly produced T cells that mostly accounted for T-cell counts and diversity one year after transplant. Reportedly, only several hundred clones from non-depleted graft cells drove alpha-beta T-cell counts at about two months. Surviving recipient T cells and thymic progenitors underlay high day-60 TCRbeta diversity in some patients.

The TCRbeta library was prepared with unique molecular identifiers. MiXCR, run by TCRdb on the PCR reads, gives a single entry per CDR3 protein. The repertoire holds around 18,000 distinct CDR3 sequences, with about 5% as singletons. Relative to its sample, this clonotype is medium-sized (0.01 to 0.1%). Its antigen remains unknown. The rearrangement links TRBV5-1 to TRBJ1-2; D is perhaps TRBD1 (5 bases). The receptor was isolated from a boy between 10 and 17 years old with acute lymphoblastic leukemia, due to receive a stem cell transplant. The sequencing used PBMCs, collected before TCRalphabeta/CD19-depleted stem cell transplant. The CDR3 sequence: CASSRTTGGYGYTF. As DNA, the CDR3 is TGCGCCAGCAGCAGGACAACGGGTGGCTATGGCTACACCTTC. Based on the CDR3 plus reference TRBV5-1 and TRBJ1-2, the full variable domain is KAGVTQTPRYLIKTRGQQVTLSCSPISGHRSVSWYQQTPGQGLQFLFEYFSETQRNKGNFPGRFSGRQFSNSRSEMNVSTLELGDSALYLCASSRTTGGYGYTFGSGTRLTVV.